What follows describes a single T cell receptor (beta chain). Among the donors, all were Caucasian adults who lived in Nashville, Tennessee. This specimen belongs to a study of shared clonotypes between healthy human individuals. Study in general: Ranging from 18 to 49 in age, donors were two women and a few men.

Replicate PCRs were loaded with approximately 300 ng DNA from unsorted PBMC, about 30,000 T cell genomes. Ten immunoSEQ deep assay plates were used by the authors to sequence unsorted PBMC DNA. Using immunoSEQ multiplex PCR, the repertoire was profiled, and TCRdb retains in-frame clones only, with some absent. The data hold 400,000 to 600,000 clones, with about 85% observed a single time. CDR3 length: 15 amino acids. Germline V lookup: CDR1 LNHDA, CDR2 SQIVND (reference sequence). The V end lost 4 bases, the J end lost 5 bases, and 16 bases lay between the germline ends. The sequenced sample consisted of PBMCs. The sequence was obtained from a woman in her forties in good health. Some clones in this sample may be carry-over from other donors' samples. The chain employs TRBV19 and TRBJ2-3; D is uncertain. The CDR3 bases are TGTGCCAGTAGTAACCTTCTGGAGTATAGAGATACGCAGTATTTT. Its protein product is CASSNLLEYRDTQYF.